The next 26 T cell receptor beta chains were all read from a single sample in a study of spatial heterogeneity in lung cancer. Specified time point: sample taken at primary tumor resection. In each case, whole RNA from tumor, nontumor lung or frozen PBMC was sequenced unsorted. TCRdb used MiXCR to reprocess the 5' RACE reads, holding one entry per CDR3 protein. The sample includes about 38,000 distinct CDR3 sequences, 4% to 6% seen only once; the top ten take around 25%. The material was PBMCs, obtained at surgery. The source of these receptors is a female donor with early-stage non-small cell lung cancer.

This clonotype was seen many times. The gene calls are TRBV7-2 and TRBJ1-3, with TRBD1 matching over 8 bases. Unmatched junction bases numbered 9, after V lost 5 bases and J lost 0 bases. The CDR3 contains 17 residues. Germline V lookup: CDR1 SGHTA, CDR2 FQGNSA. In DNA form, the CDR3 reads TGTGCCAGCAGCCGATTAGGGACAGGCCTCTCTGGAAACACCATATATTTT. It is translated as CASSRLGTGLSGNTIYF.

This clonotype came up many times. This chain joins TRBV5-6 and TRBJ1-1; no reliable D call. Per germline, CDR1 SGHDT and CDR2 YYEEEE. CDR3 size: 14 residues. Trimming cost V 4 bases and J 0 bases, with 10 bases left between them. CDR3 in amino acids: CASSRPTLNTEAFF. The CDR3 nucleotides are TGTGCCAGCAGCAGGCCCACCTTGAACACTGAAGCTTTCTTT.

Relative to its sample, this clonotype is medium-sized. Mismatch with germline at one junction end may stem from a read error. The chain couples TRBV29-1 to TRBJ1-1; D unresolved. The V gene's germline CDR1 is SQVTM and CDR2 ANQGSEA. The CDR3 covers 11 residues. The CDR3 loop reads CSVAAGLPIYF. The CDR3 nucleotides read TGCAGCGTTGCGGCCGGGCTTCCAATCTACTTT.

The sample holds many counts of this clonotype. One end of the junction varies from germline; a read error may be responsible. The rearrangement joins TRBV4-2 to TRBJ2-1; no firm D call. The CDR3 extends over 14 amino acids. Germline V gene sequence: CDR1 LGHNA, CDR2 YNFKEQ. The CDR3 loop is CASSQGEAAHGRVF. The DNA for the CDR3 is TGTGCCAGCAGCCAAGGTGAGGCCGCCCACGGTCGGGTCTTC.

This clonotype was counted ten times or more. J is TRBJ1-2 and V is TRBV5-1; D is perhaps TRBD1 (5 bases). The CDR3 is made up of 16 amino acids. Germline V gene lookup returns CDR1 SGHRS and CDR2 YFSETQ. The V end lost 2 bases, the J end lost 1 base, and 15 bases lay between the germline ends. The CDR3 sequence: CASSFGSGSSNYGYTF. Here the CDR3 DNA reads TGCGCCAGCAGCTTTGGGTCAGGGTCTAGTAACTATGGCTACACCTTC.

The sample holds many counts of this clonotype. The V and J genes are TRBV20-1 and TRBJ2-7, with 8 bases identical to TRBD2. Germline V CDR1 and CDR2: DFQATT, SNEGSKA (reference sequence). CDR3 length: 14 residues. Unmatched junction bases numbered 6, after V lost 5 bases and J lost 0 bases. The chain's CDR3 is CSAPLAGSSYEQYF. The CDR3 region has the DNA TGCAGTGCTCCATTAGCGGGGAGCTCCTACGAGCAGTACTTC.

This clonotype was seen many times. The J gene is TRBJ2-3, the V gene TRBV15; 13 positions agree with TRBD2. From germline, CDR1 is LNHNV and CDR2 YYDKDF (reference sequence). Trimming at V came to 3 bases and at J to 6 bases, leaving 12 bases not matched to a gene. The CDR3 has 18 residues. Written as DNA, the CDR3 is TGTGCCACCAGCAGTCCCCGACTAGCGGGGGGCCTCCTGGATACGCAGTATTTT. Translated, it gives CATSSPRLAGGLLDTQYF.

The rearrangement joins TRBV12-3 or TRBV12-4 to TRBJ1-1; possible D gene TRBD1, 5 bases. The CDR3 spans 13 residues. V was trimmed by 6 bases and J by 6 bases, leaving 14 bases between them. CDR3 residues: CASRPFGGPEAFF. The CDR3 bases are TGTGCCAGCAGACCCTTCGGGGGTCCTGAAGCTTTCTTT.

This clonotype was detected ten times or more. The chain combines TRBV20-1 with TRBJ2-7, with a weak D call TRBD1 (6 bases). V dropped 6 bases and J dropped 3 bases, with 12 bases sitting between them. The CDR3 consists of 12 residues. CDR1 is DFQATT, CDR2 SNEGSKA, per germline (reference sequence). For the CDR3, the DNA is TGCAGTGCGCCGGGACACAACTACGAGCAGTACTTC. Translated: CSAPGHNYEQYF.

This clonotype was seen a few times. The rearrangement uses TRBV9 and TRBJ2-5; 7 nucleotides line up with TRBD1. Germline CDR1 SGDLS, CDR2 YYNGEE. The J segment lost 5 bases and the V segment lost 3 bases, leaving 7 bases of the junction unmatched. This CDR3 spans 14 amino acids. The CDR3 coding sequence is TGTGCCAGCAGCGAGCAGACAGGGCCGGAGACCCAGTACTTC. Translated: CASSEQTGPETQYF.

This clonotype was counted many times. This CDR3 is CASRPPGQGPSGNTIYF. The CDR3 DNA sequence: TGTGCCAGCAGGCCTCCGGGACAGGGTCCCTCTGGAAACACCATATATTTT. The chain uses TRBV2 and TRBJ1-3; TRBD1 aligns across 9 bases. The CDR3 spans 17 residues. Germline CDR1 and CDR2: SNHLY and FYNNEI. V lost 6 bases, J lost 0 bases, and 9 bases stayed unmatched.

This clonotype has just a few counts. The chain links TRBV18 to TRBJ2-3; no clear D. CDR1 is KGHSH and CDR2 is LQKENI in the germline V gene. The CDR3 is made up of 13 amino acids. With 3 bases removed from V and 6 bases from J, the gap between germline ends came to 10 bases. This CDR3 is CASSPATADTQYF. CDR3 coding DNA: TGTGCCAGCTCACCCGCGACGGCGGATACGCAGTATTTT.

This clonotype was counted ten times or more. V gene TRBV28 combines with J gene TRBJ2-1; D unclear. This CDR3 has 16 residues. CDR1 and CDR2 (germline): MDHEN, SYDVKM. V dropped 6 bases and J dropped 3 bases, with 18 bases sitting between them. In nucleotides, the CDR3 is TGTGCCAGCAGCCCAAAGCAGGTGATGATCTACAATGAGCAGTTCTTC. Protein sequence: CASSPKQVMIYNEQFF. Full variable domain (outside the CDR3, taken from reference TRBV28 and TRBJ2-1): DVKVTQSSRYLVKRTGEKVFLECVQDMDHENMFWYRQDPGLGLRLIYFSYDVKMKEKGDIPEGYSVSREKKERFSLILESASTNQTSMYLCASSPKQVMIYNEQFFGPGTRLTVL.

There are many counts of this clonotype. The chain recombines TRBV14 with TRBJ1-1; D perhaps matches TRBD1 (5 bases). This CDR3 has 13 residues. The V end lost 7 bases, the J end lost 11 bases, and 20 bases lay between the germline ends. Germline assignment: CDR1 SGHDN and CDR2 FVKESK. The DNA for the CDR3 is TGTGCCAGCACCCCTTTCGGGCAGGGAGACGCTTTCTTT. This sequence encodes CASTPFGQGDAFF.

This clonotype was observed at least ten times. The J gene is TRBJ1-1, the V gene TRBV6-6; D is uncertain. The CDR3 runs to 15 residues. Looked up from germline, CDR1 is MNHNY and CDR2 is SVGAGI (reference sequence). V dropped 0 bases and J dropped 1 base, with 9 bases sitting between them. For the CDR3, the DNA is TGTGCCAGCAGTTACTCGACACAGAGGAACACTGAAGCTTTCTTT. This encodes CASSYSTQRNTEAFF.

There are a few counts of this clonotype. The chain joins TRBV27 to TRBJ1-4; a possible D gene is TRBD1 (6 bases). Germline values: CDR1 MNHEY, CDR2 SMNVEV (reference sequence). The V end lost 4 bases, the J end lost 0 bases, and 12 bases lay between the germline ends. The CDR3 is 16 residues long. The CDR3 sequence is CASSSGPGATNEKLFF. The CDR3 DNA reads as TGTGCCAGCAGTTCTGGCCCAGGGGCAACTAATGAAAAACTGTTTTTT.

This clonotype was detected a few times. The chain employs TRBV5-4 and TRBJ2-7; 8 nucleotides align to TRBD1. Trimming took 0 bases from V and 6 from J; bases not matched to a gene: 5. Germline V gene sequence: CDR1 SGHNT, CDR2 YYREEE (reference sequence). The CDR3 spans 14 residues. The CDR3 DNA sequence: TGTGCCAGCAGCTTGGACAGGGGGGAAGGCGAGCAGTACTTC. This encodes CASSLDRGEGEQYF. Together with reference TRBV5-4 and TRBJ2-7, the CDR3 gives the full variable domain: ETGVTQSPTHLIKTRGQQVTLRCSSQSGHNTVSWYQQALGQGPQFIFQYYREEENGRGNFPPRFSGLQFPNYSSELNVNALELDDSALYLCASSLDRGEGEQYFGPGTRLTVT.

In this sample, this clonotype turned up a few times. V usage is TRBV12-3 or TRBV12-4 and J usage is TRBJ1-1, with TRBD1 as a possible D gene (5 bases). The CDR3 has 13 residues. V was shortened by 10 bases and J by 10 bases, with 22 bases between the two germline ends. The CDR3 DNA sequence: TGTGCCATCCGGAGGGGCGTCAGGATAGGAGCTTTCTTT. As protein: CAIRRGVRIGAFF.

In its sample, this clonotype was seen many times. V gene TRBV5-1 combines with J gene TRBJ1-1; D gene unclear. The CDR3 length is 13 residues. The ends were cut back, 7 bases at V and 1 base at J, with 11 bases in the middle. Per germline, CDR1 SGHRS and CDR2 YFSETQ. The CDR3 sequence is CASLSAENTEAFF. CDR3 bases: TGCGCCAGCTTAAGCGCAGAGAACACTGAAGCTTTCTTT. The full variable domain, completed using reference TRBV5-1 and TRBJ1-1, is KAGVTQTPRYLIKTRGQQVTLSCSPISGHRSVSWYQQTPGQGLQFLFEYFSETQRNKGNFPGRFSGRQFSNSRSEMNVSTLELGDSALYLCASLSAENTEAFFGQGTRLTVV.

This clonotype was counted at least ten times. The V call is TRBV7-2, the J call TRBJ2-1; D gene uncertain. The germline V and J ends were trimmed by 5 bases and 2 bases, with 13 bases remaining between them. The CDR3 is 15 residues long. CDR1 is SGHTA, CDR2 FQGNSA, per germline. CDR3 sequence (DNA): TGTGCCAGCAGCCCGAACGGACCCGCCTACAATGAGCAGTTCTTC. Translated: CASSPNGPAYNEQFF.

This chain connects TRBV5-6 to TRBJ2-2; TRBD1 matches at 8 bases. CDR1 is SGHDT and CDR2 is YYEEEE in the germline V gene. J was trimmed by 5 bases and V by 4 bases; bases with no gene match: 7. This CDR3 has 15 residues. The CDR3 protein is CASSPIGTGTGELFF. The CDR3 DNA reads as TGTGCCAGCAGCCCGATTGGGACAGGTACCGGGGAGCTGTTTTTT.

The rearrangement links TRBV12-3 or TRBV12-4 to TRBJ1-2, with TRBD1 matching over 10 bases. The V and J ends lost 3 bases and 8 bases, in that order; junction bases with no gene match: 9. The length of the CDR3 is 15 residues. CDR3 in amino acids: CASSFSSRDRGGYTF. In DNA, the CDR3 is TGTGCCAGCAGTTTCTCAAGCCGGGACAGGGGAGGCTACACCTTC.

This clonotype came up many times. The J gene is TRBJ1-1, the V gene TRBV11-2; D gene unclear. Trimming took off 5 bases at V and 3 bases at J, with 19 bases between the two ends. From germline, CDR1 is SGHAT and CDR2 FQNNGV. This CDR3 contains 16 residues. CDR3 residues: CASSRLITGRYTEAFF. CDR3 in DNA: TGTGCCAGCAGCCGCTTAATAACCGGGAGGTACACTGAAGCTTTCTTT.

This clonotype was seen a few times. The V call is TRBV3-1, the J call TRBJ1-5, with 9 positions matching TRBD1. CDR1 and CDR2 from the germline V gene are LGHDT and YNNKEL (reference sequence). J gave up 4 bases and V 3 bases, and 1 base lay outside the gene matches. The CDR3 length is 14 residues. Here the CDR3 reads CASSQGQGNQPQHF. The CDR3 DNA follows: TGTGCCAGCAGCCAGGGACAGGGTAATCAGCCCCAGCATTTT.

This clonotype occurred a few times. The chain has TRBV5-1 and TRBJ1-1; no firm D call. V was clipped by 2 bases and J by 5 bases, with 13 bases between them. This CDR3 comprises 14 residues. Germline V lookup: CDR1 SGHRS, CDR2 YFSETQ. The CDR3 is CASSFYVGGTEAFF. In DNA, the CDR3 is TGCGCCAGCAGCTTTTACGTAGGAGGGACTGAAGCTTTCTTT.

This clonotype showed up many times. The chain combines TRBV27 with TRBJ1-2, with D tentatively TRBD1 (5 bases). The CDR3 consists of 11 residues. Trimming pared 4 bases from V and 7 bases from J, leaving 7 bases between. Germline V gene data show CDR1 as MNHEY and CDR2 as SMNVEV (reference sequence). DNA for the CDR3: TGTGCCAGCAGTTCCGGGGCTGGCTACACCTTC. Its protein product is CASSSGAGYTF.